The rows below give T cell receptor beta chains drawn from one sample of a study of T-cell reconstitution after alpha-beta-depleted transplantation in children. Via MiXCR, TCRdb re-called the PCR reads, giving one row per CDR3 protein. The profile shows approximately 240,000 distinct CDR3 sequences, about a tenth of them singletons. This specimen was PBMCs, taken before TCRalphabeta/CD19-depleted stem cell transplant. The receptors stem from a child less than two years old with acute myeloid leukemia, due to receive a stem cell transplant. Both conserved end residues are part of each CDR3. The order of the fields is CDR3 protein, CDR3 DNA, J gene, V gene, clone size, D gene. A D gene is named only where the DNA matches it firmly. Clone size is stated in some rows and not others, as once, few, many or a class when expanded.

CASSGRDEAQHF TGTGCCAGCAGCGGCCGGGACGAAGCCCAGCATTTT TRBJ1-5 TRBV28 - -
CASSYRQGGGPNEQFF TGCGCCAGCAGCTACAGACAGGGAGGTGGGCCCAATGAGCAGTTCTTC TRBJ2-1 TRBV5-1 many -
CASSIQVEMGYTF TGTGCCAGCAGTATCCAGGTGGAGATGGGCTACACCTTC TRBJ1-2 TRBV25-1 many -
CGARDNSYEQYF TGCGGTGCTAGAGATAACAGCTACGAGCAGTACTTC TRBJ2-7 TRBV20-1 - -
CSASRRTNTEAFF TGCAGTGCTAGCCGCCGGACGAACACTGAAGCTTTCTTT TRBJ1-1 TRBV20-1 many -
CASSEQGKNIQYF TGTGCCAGCAGTGAACAGGGGAAAAACATTCAGTACTTC TRBJ2-4 TRBV2 many -
CASRRQGTDTQYF TGTGCCAGCAGAAGACAGGGCACAGATACGCAGTATTTT TRBJ2-3 TRBV27 many -
CASSQDIAGSGNTIYF TGCGCCAGCAGCCAAGATATTGCCGGGTCTGGAAACACCATATATTTT TRBJ1-3 TRBV4-3 - -
CASSARRLAGGETQYF TGTGCCAGCAGCGCGCGCAGACTAGCGGGAGGTGAGACCCAGTACTTC TRBJ2-5 TRBV7-2 many TRBD2
CSALTGSYEQYF TGCAGTGCCCTGACAGGGTCCTACGAGCAGTACTTC TRBJ2-7 TRBV20-1 many TRBD1
CASSFRDSGRGGEQFF TGCGCCAGCAGTTTTAGAGATAGCGGGAGGGGCGGTGAGCAGTTCTTC TRBJ2-1 TRBV5-1 many TRBD2
CASSEGTGNTIYF TGTGCCAGCAGTGAGGGAACTGGAAACACCATATATTTT TRBJ1-3 TRBV2 few -
CASSLDRSAEAFF TGCGCCAGCAGCTTAGACAGATCAGCTGAAGCTTTCTTT TRBJ1-1 TRBV5-1 - -
CASRRTSGTQETQYF TGCGCCAGCAGAAGAACTAGCGGGACGCAAGAGACCCAGTACTTC TRBJ2-5 TRBV5-1 - TRBD2
CASSVDILETQYF TGTGCCAGCAGCGTAGATATCCTGGAGACCCAGTACTTC TRBJ2-5 TRBV9 many -
CASSPPSGFNSPLHF TGTGCCAGCTCACCACCCTCCGGGTTCAATTCACCCCTCCACTTT TRBJ1-6 TRBV18 many -
CASSLPGTGAGNTIYF TGTGCCAGCAGCCTACCAGGGACAGGGGCTGGAAACACCATATATTTT TRBJ1-3 TRBV5-6 many TRBD1
CASSHDRGPSYEQYF TGTGCCAGCAGCCACGACAGGGGGCCCTCCTACGAGCAGTACTTC TRBJ2-7 TRBV7-2 many TRBD1
CASSSRAGDADTQYF TGTGCCAGCAGCTCCCGAGCGGGAGATGCAGATACGCAGTATTTT TRBJ2-3 TRBV7-2 many TRBD2
CSVSGGLGNTIYF TGCAGCGTTAGCGGGGGGCTTGGAAACACCATATATTTT TRBJ1-3 TRBV29-1 many -
CSALAGAGNDEQYF TGCAGTGCGTTAGCGGGAGCGGGTAACGACGAGCAGTACTTC TRBJ2-7 TRBV20-1 - TRBD2
CAISRGQAARDTEAFF TGTGCCATCAGTCGTGGACAGGCCGCGAGGGACACTGAAGCTTTCTTT TRBJ1-1 TRBV10-3 many TRBD1
CASSFLSSGAFSSYNEQFF TGTGCCAGCAGCTTCCTAAGTAGCGGGGCCTTCAGCTCCTACAATGAGCAGTTCTTC TRBJ2-1 TRBV11-2 many TRBD2
CASSLRGTSGGARDTQYF TGTGCCAGCAGTTTACGGGGGACTAGCGGGGGGGCAAGGGATACGCAGTATTTT TRBJ2-3 TRBV27 few TRBD2
CASSLGVTRNNSPLHF TGCGCCAGCAGCTTGGGAGTAACCCGGAATAATTCACCCCTCCACTTT TRBJ1-6 TRBV5-1 many -
CSARLAGAYEQYF TGCAGTGCTAGACTAGCGGGAGCGTACGAGCAGTACTTC TRBJ2-7 TRBV20-1 many TRBD2
CASSGTSGRIETQYF TGCGCCAGCAGTGGGACTAGCGGGAGGATAGAGACCCAGTACTTC TRBJ2-5 TRBV4-1 many TRBD2
CASSPRGGSSYNSPLHF TGTGCCAGCAGCCCACGGGGCGGGTCCTCCTATAATTCACCCCTCCACTTT TRBJ1-6 TRBV7-9 many -
CSARTGGENTGELFF TGCAGTGCTAGGACAGGTGGGGAGAACACCGGGGAGCTGTTTTTT TRBJ2-2 TRBV20-1 many -
CASSLGQSRLYNEQFF TGTGCCAGTAGTCTAGGTCAGTCTAGGCTCTACAATGAGCAGTTCTTC TRBJ2-1 TRBV19 few -
CASSWGSQDTGELFF TGCGCCAGCAGCTGGGGGTCCCAAGACACCGGGGAGCTGTTTTTT TRBJ2-2 TRBV5-1 many -
CASSSPLAREQFF TGTGCCAGCAGCTCACCACTAGCACGGGAGCAGTTCTTC TRBJ2-1 TRBV7-8 - -
CASSLAGTSYEQYF TGTGCCAGCAGCTTAGCCGGGACTAGCTACGAGCAGTACTTC TRBJ2-7 TRBV7-9 many TRBD2
CAISGGGDYNEQFF TGTGCCATCAGTGGGGGGGGTGACTACAATGAGCAGTTCTTC TRBJ2-1 TRBV10-3 many TRBD2
CASSLEGPYNSPLHF TGTGCCAGCAGTTTGGAGGGCCCTTATAATTCACCCCTCCACTTT TRBJ1-6 TRBV12-3/TRBV12-4 many -
CASSFYRVRNEQYF TGTGCCAGCAGTTTTTACAGGGTTAGAAACGAGCAGTACTTC TRBJ2-7 TRBV28 many -
CSARDVSEQYF TGCAGTGCTAGAGATGTTTCCGAGCAGTACTTC TRBJ2-7 TRBV20-1 many -
CSGGQGAETQYF TGCAGCGGGGGACAGGGAGCAGAGACCCAGTACTTC TRBJ2-5 TRBV29-1 few TRBD1
CSARLQGANTGELFF TGCAGTGCTAGACTACAGGGGGCTAACACCGGGGAGCTGTTTTTT TRBJ2-2 TRBV20-1 - TRBD1
CASSQDRARNTIYF TGCGCCAGCAGCCAGGACAGGGCCCGAAACACCATATATTTT TRBJ1-3 TRBV5-1 many TRBD1
CAWSANYEQYF TGTGCCTGGAGCGCCAACTACGAGCAGTACTTC TRBJ2-7 TRBV30 - -
CAISENTGGFRNEQFF TGTGCCATCAGTGAAAACACAGGGGGCTTTAGGAATGAGCAGTTCTTC TRBJ2-1 TRBV10-3 many TRBD1
CSVGQGSTDTQYF TGCAGCGTTGGACAGGGCAGCACAGATACGCAGTATTTT TRBJ2-3 TRBV29-1 many TRBD1
CASSAHVGGGFGGNEQFF TGTGCCAGCAGTGCTCATGTGGGAGGGGGTTTTGGCGGTAATGAGCAGTTCTTC TRBJ2-1 TRBV12-3/TRBV12-4 many -
CASIPGLAGEDLYNEQFF TGTGCCAGCATCCCGGGACTAGCGGGAGAGGACCTTTACAATGAGCAGTTCTTC TRBJ2-1 TRBV7-9 many TRBD2
CASSWGQGASNYGYTF TGTGCCAGCAGCTGGGGACAGGGGGCATCCAACTATGGCTACACCTTC TRBJ1-2 TRBV7-9 - TRBD1